The clone carrying this T cell receptor beta chain was observed a single time. The antigen is unknown. This sample is drawn from a study of cytotoxic CD8 clonotypes in ibrutinib-treated CLL. Study overall: Partial responses numbered roughly 25 and complete responses 2; after a median about 6 years, about 15 stayed remitted and about twelve progressed.

Findings and caveats of the study: While tracking circulating CD8+ T-cell counts, baseline clonality exceeded that of age-matched healthy donors. Collection times varied between progressing and sustained-remission patients.

The CDR3 runs to 14 residues. From germline, CDR1 is WSHSY and CDR2 SAAADI. J gave up 7 bases and V 6 bases, and 3 bases lay outside the gene matches. Clones were read by immunoSEQ multiplex PCR, and TCRdb kept only the in-frame ones, dropping some. Of about 50,000 clones in the sample, 57% are singletons; the top ten hold around 30%. The chain combines TRBV10-2 with TRBJ1-6; 10 bases line up with TRBD1. This receptor was identified in a human donor with chronic lymphocytic leukemia. The source material was PBMCs, sampled after 24 months of ibrutinib treatment. CDR3 amino acids: CASRGTGENSPLHF. In nucleotides, the CDR3 is TGCGCCAGCAGGGGGACAGGGGAAAATTCACCCCTCCACTTT.